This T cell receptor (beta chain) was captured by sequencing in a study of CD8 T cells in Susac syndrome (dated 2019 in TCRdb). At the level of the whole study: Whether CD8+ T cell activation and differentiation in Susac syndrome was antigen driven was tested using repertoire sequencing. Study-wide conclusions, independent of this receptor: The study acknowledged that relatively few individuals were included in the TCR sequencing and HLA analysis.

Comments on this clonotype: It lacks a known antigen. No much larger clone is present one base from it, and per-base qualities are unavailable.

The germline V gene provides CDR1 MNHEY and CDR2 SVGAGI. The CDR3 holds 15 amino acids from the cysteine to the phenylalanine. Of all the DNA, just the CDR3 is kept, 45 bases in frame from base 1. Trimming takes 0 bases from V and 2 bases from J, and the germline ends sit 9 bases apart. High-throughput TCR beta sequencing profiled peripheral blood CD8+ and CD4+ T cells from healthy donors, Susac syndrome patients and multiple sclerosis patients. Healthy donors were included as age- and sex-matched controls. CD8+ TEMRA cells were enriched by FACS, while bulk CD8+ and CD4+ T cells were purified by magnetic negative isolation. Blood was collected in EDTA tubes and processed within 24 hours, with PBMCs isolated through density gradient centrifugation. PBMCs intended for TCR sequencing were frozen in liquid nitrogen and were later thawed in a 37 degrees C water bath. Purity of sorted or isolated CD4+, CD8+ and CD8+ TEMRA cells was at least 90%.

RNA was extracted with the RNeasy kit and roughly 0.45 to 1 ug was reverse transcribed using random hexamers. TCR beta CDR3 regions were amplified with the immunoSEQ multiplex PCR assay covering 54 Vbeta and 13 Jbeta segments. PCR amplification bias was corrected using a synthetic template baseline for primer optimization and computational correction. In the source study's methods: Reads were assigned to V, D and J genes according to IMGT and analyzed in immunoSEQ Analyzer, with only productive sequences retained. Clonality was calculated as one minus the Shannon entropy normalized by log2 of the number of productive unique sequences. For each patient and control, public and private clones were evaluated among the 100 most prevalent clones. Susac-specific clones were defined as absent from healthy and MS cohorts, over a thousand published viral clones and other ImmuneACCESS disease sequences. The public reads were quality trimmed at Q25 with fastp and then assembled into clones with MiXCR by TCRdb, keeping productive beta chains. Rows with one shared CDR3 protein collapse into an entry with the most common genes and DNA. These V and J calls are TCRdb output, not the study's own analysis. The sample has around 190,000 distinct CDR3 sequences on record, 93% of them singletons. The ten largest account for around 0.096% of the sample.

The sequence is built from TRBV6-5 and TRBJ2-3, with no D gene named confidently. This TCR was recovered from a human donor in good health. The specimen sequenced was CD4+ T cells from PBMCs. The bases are TGTGCCAGCAGTTACTCAGGGCCCGACACAGATACGCAGTATTTT. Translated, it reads CASSYSGPDTDTQYF.